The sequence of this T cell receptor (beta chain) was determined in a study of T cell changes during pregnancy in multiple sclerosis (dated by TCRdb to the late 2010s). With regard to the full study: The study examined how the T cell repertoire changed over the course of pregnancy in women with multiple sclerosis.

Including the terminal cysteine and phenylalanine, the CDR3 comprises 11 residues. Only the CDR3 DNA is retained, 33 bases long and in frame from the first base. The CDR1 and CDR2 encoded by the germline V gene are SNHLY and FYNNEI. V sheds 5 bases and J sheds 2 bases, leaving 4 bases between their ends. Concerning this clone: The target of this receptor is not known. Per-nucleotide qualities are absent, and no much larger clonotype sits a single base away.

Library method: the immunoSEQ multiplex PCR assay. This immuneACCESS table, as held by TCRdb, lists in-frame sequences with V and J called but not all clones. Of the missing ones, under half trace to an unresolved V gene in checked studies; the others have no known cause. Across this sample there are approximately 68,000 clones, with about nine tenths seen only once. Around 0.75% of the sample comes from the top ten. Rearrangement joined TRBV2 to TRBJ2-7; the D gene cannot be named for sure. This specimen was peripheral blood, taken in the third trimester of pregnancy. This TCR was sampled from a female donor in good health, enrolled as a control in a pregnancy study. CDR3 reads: CASSRTYEQYF. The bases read TGTGCCAGCAGTCGTACCTACGAGCAGTACTTC.